This T cell receptor (beta chain) was identified during a study of T cell repertoires in cytomegalovirus infection. About the study: CMV epitopes in the study were HLA-C-restricted (recently identified) and HLA-B-restricted (well studied). Through public TCR beta signatures, both CMV infection and matching HLA type were indicated.

Findings of the study overall: Dominating the ex vivo response were HLA-C-restricted CMV-specific TCR beta clonotypes.

This clonotype was counted once. Its antigen is unidentified. A single record per CDR3 protein comes from TCRdb applying MiXCR to the reads. This sample yields hundreds of thousands of distinct CDR3 sequences, of which roughly 30% are seen a single time; over 12% belongs to the top ten. This CDR3 contains 16 residues. V was cut by 5 bases and J by 0 bases, with 13 bases left in between. Germline V gene sequence: CDR1 SGHNT, CDR2 YENEEA. The specimen comprised cultured CD8+ T cells from PBMCs, sampled from culture after CMV antigen stimulation. The TCR sequence derives from a human donor in good health (CMV status not recorded). Some clones in this sample may be carry-over from other donors' samples. This chain links TRBV11-3 with TRBJ2-2; D gene unclear. CDR3 sequence (DNA): TGTGCCAGCAGCCCGCGGAACGGCCCGAACACCGGGGAGCTGTTTTTT. Its translation is CASSPRNGPNTGELFF.